The 14 T cell receptor beta chains below all came from one sample that was sequenced in a study of cytomegalovirus exposure and HLA in healthy donors. TCRdb's copy holds only in-frame clones and misses some; the assay was immunoSEQ multiplex PCR. The table records 55,000 to 65,000 clones, 85% to 95% of them present only once. The sequenced sample consisted of PBMCs. These receptors were obtained from a woman between 18 and 29 years old in good health and CMV-seropositive.

This clone has a single count. The V and J genes are TRBV19 and TRBJ2-1; 11 bases are a match to TRBD2. CDR3 length: 15 residues. V dropped 2 bases and J dropped 7; count of bases not matched to a gene: 4. The germline gives CDR1 LNHDA, CDR2 SQIVND (reference sequence). This chain's CDR3 is CASSITSGGPNEQFF. CDR3 nucleotides: TGTGCCAGTAGTATAACTAGCGGGGGACCGAATGAGCAGTTCTTC. The variable domain in full, with the rest retrieved from reference TRBV19 and TRBJ2-1, is DGGITQSPKYLFRKEGQNVTLSCEQNLNHDAMYWYRQDPGQGLRLIYYSQIVNDFQKGDIAEGYSVSREKKESFPLTVTSAQKNPTAFYLCASSITSGGPNEQFFGPGTRLTVL.

This rearrangement joins TRBV4-3 to TRBJ1-2, with D perhaps TRBD1 (5 bases). The CDR3 contains 15 residues. Germline CDR1 is LGHNA and CDR2 is YSLEER. V was cut by 2 bases and J by 1 base, with 11 bases left in between. CDR3 residues: CASSQNPGNNYGYTF. In DNA, the CDR3 is TGCGCCAGCAGCCAAAACCCAGGGAATAACTATGGCTACACCTTC.

The rearrangement joins TRBV7-9 to TRBJ1-2; D gene uncertain. The CDR3 has 14 residues. Germline V gene data show CDR1 as SEHNR and CDR2 as FQNEAQ (reference sequence). Trimming cost V 5 bases and J 5 bases, with 15 bases left between them. CDR3 residues: CASSQVVEIYGYTF. Written as DNA, the CDR3 is TGTGCCAGCAGCCAGGTTGTTGAGATTTATGGCTACACCTTC.

The chain uses TRBV9 and TRBJ2-1; tentative D call: TRBD2 (6 bases). The CDR3 consists of 17 residues. Germline values: CDR1 SGDLS, CDR2 YYNGEE. V shed 2 bases and J shed 6 bases, with 21 bases lying between them. CDR3 sequence: CASSVPSGTPRVNEQFF. The CDR3 DNA reads TGTGCCAGCAGCGTTCCCTCCGGGACTCCAAGGGTCAATGAGCAGTTCTTC. Together with reference TRBV9 and TRBJ2-1, the CDR3 gives the full variable domain: DSGVTQTPKHLITATGQRVTLRCSPRSGDLSVYWYQQSLDQGLQFLIQYYNGEERAKGNILERFSAQQFPDLHSELNLSSLELGDSALYFCASSVPSGTPRVNEQFFGPGTRLTVL.

This clone was recorded only once. The V gene is TRBV13, the J gene TRBJ1-2; 7 nucleotides match TRBD1. The CDR3 extends over 16 amino acids. CDR1 PRHDT and CDR2 FYEKMQ come from the germline V gene (reference sequence). The ends lost 4 bases at V and 1 base at J; junction bases unmatched: 9. CDR3 bases: TGTGCCAGCAGCTCTATCGAGGGACAGAATAACTATGGCTACACCTTC. It yields the protein CASSSIEGQNNYGYTF.

The chain couples TRBV27 to TRBJ2-1, with 10 bases aligning to TRBD2. The CDR3 runs to 15 residues. Germline-derived CDR1 and CDR2 are MNHEY and SMNVEV (reference sequence). After removal of 6 bases from V and 8 bases from J, the junction contained 10 bases not matched to a gene. The CDR3 nucleotides read TGTGCCAGCAGACCGACGCTAGCGGGGGCCGATGAGCAGTTCTTC. Translating it yields CASRPTLAGADEQFF.

The CDR3 is CASSRQGQGQPQHF. Here the CDR3 DNA reads TGTGCCAGCTCACGACAGGGGCAGGGTCAGCCCCAGCATTTT. V is TRBV18 and J is TRBJ1-5, with 8 bases fitting TRBD1. Trimming at V came to 4 bases and at J to 6 bases, leaving 5 bases not matched to a gene. The V gene's germline CDR1 is KGHSH and CDR2 LQKENI. The CDR3 has 14 amino acids.

The sample holds one count of this clone. The rearrangement links TRBV6-4 to TRBJ2-1, with a tentative D call TRBD2 (5 bases). CDR3 length equals 15 residues. The V and J ends lost 3 bases and 2 bases respectively, with 11 bases between them. CDR1 is MRHNA and CDR2 is SNTAGT in the germline V gene. The CDR3 spells CASSEDLGAYNEQFF. The CDR3 DNA reads as TGTGCCAGCAGTGAGGACTTGGGAGCCTACAATGAGCAGTTCTTC.

The V call is TRBV10-3, the J call TRBJ2-7; TRBD2 matches at 8 bases. The CDR3 is made up of 15 amino acids. The J segment lost 2 bases and the V segment lost 6 bases, leaving 9 bases of the junction unmatched. Looked up from germline, CDR1 is ENHRY and CDR2 is SYGVKD. The chain's CDR3 is CAISPTSGYAYEQYF. In DNA form, the CDR3 reads TGTGCCATCAGCCCAACTAGCGGTTACGCCTACGAGCAGTACTTC.

The chain has TRBV6-6 and TRBJ1-3; no firm D call. The germline V and J ends were trimmed by 6 bases and 2 bases, with 11 bases remaining between them. This CDR3 is 14 amino acids long. Germline V gene sequence: CDR1 MNHNY, CDR2 SVGAGI (reference sequence). CDR3 coding DNA: TGTGCCAGCAGCCTCACTTCCCCTGGAAACACCATATATTTT. Translation gives CASSLTSPGNTIYF.

This CDR3 is CASSGSGTGTTEAFF. The CDR3, as DNA: TGTGCCAGCAGTGGGTCCGGGACAGGGACGACTGAAGCTTTCTTT. The chain carries TRBV28 and TRBJ1-1; 9 bases map to TRBD1. From germline, CDR1 is MDHEN and CDR2 SYDVKM. V lost 5 bases to trimming and J lost 5 bases; unmatched junction nucleotides: 9. The CDR3 is 15 residues long.

As DNA, the CDR3 is TGTGCCAGCAGTGAACGTTACGAGCAGTACTTC. This gives the protein CASSERYEQYF. The rearrangement uses TRBV6-1 and TRBJ2-7; D not resolved. Per the germline V gene, CDR1 is MNHNS and CDR2 is SASEGT. The CDR3 spans 11 residues. Trimming pared 2 bases from V and 4 bases from J, leaving 3 bases between.

The chain recombines TRBV15 with TRBJ2-5; 11 bases are shared with TRBD1. The CDR3 totals 15 residues. Unmatched junction bases numbered 7, after V lost 5 bases and J lost 5 bases. Germline V gene sequence: CDR1 LNHNV, CDR2 YYDKDF (reference sequence). This CDR3 reads CATSGGQGALETQYF. CDR3 bases: TGTGCCACCAGCGGAGGACAGGGGGCCTTGGAGACCCAGTACTTC.

The chain uses TRBV5-8 and TRBJ2-3, with D possibly matching TRBD1 (6 bases). Germline V gives CDR1 SGHTS, CDR2 YDEGEE. V was trimmed by 2 bases and J by 6 bases, leaving 13 bases between them. This CDR3 has 14 amino acids. The CDR3 loop reads CASSFSRDIDTQYF. Written as DNA, the CDR3 is TGTGCCAGCAGCTTCAGTAGGGACATCGATACGCAGTATTTT.